These 30 T cell receptor beta chains were all obtained from the same sample, sequenced in a study of blood T cell repertoires in COVID-19. Sequencing was performed with immunoSEQ multiplex PCR; in TCRdb, only in-frame clones are kept and a portion is missing. The sample holds 280,000 or so clones, around 89% seen once. The sequenced sample consisted of peripheral blood. These receptors came from a woman aged 25 to 39 who had recovered from COVID-19.

In its sample, this clone was seen a few times. The chain employs TRBV18 and TRBJ1-1, with D possibly being TRBD1 (5 bases). Germline-derived CDR1 and CDR2 are KGHSH and LQKENI. The CDR3 has 14 residues. V dropped 1 base and J dropped 6 bases, with 12 bases sitting between them. CDR3 region: CASSPQGQVAEAFF. CDR3 nucleotides: TGTGCCAGCTCACCACAGGGGCAGGTCGCTGAAGCTTTCTTT. Using reference TRBV18 and TRBJ1-1 for the parts outside the CDR3, the full variable domain is NAGVMQNPRHLVRRRGQEARLRCSPMKGHSHVYWYRQLPEEGLKFMVYLQKENIIDESGMPKERFSAEFPKEGPSILRIQQVVRGDSAAYFCASSPQGQVAEAFFGQGTRLTVV.

This clone showed up just once. This chain connects TRBV28 to TRBJ1-2, with TRBD1 matching over 9 bases. J was trimmed by 4 bases and V by 5 bases; bases with no gene match: 11. Germline CDR1 and CDR2: MDHEN and SYDVKM. The CDR3 runs 16 residues. The CDR3 is CASSPAGTGYPYGYTF. CDR3 DNA: TGTGCCAGCAGTCCTGCCGGGACAGGGTATCCCTATGGCTACACCTTC.

The chain couples TRBV2 to TRBJ2-7, with D possibly matching TRBD2 (5 bases). Germline values: CDR1 SNHLY, CDR2 FYNNEI. Deletions cut 6 bases from V and 2 bases from J, with 8 bases between. This CDR3 region has 12 residues. CDR3 in amino acids: CASREEAYEQYF. CDR3 nucleotide sequence: TGTGCCAGCAGGGAGGAAGCCTACGAGCAGTACTTC.

The V gene is TRBV5-6, the J gene TRBJ1-2, with D hard to call. The CDR3 consists of 13 residues. V lost 2 bases, J lost 6 bases, and 11 bases lay in between. Germline CDR1 and CDR2: SGHDT and YYEEEE. CDR3 nucleotides: TGTGCCAGCAGCTTTGGAAGAGGTGATGGCTACACCTTC. Protein: CASSFGRGDGYTF.

The CDR3 sequence is CASSLGAGDQETQYF. CDR3 nucleotides: TGTGCCAGCAGCTTAGGGGCGGGGGACCAAGAGACCCAGTACTTC. This chain connects TRBV7-9 to TRBJ2-5; 7 bases map to TRBD2. Germline CDR1 is SEHNR and CDR2 is FQNEAQ (reference sequence). This CDR3 comprises 15 residues. J lost 0 bases, V lost 1 base, and 2 bases had no gene match.

This clone was detected only once. V and J are TRBV24-1 and TRBJ2-2; 10 positions agree with TRBD2. This CDR3 comprises 15 residues. J gave up 5 bases and V 3 bases, and 2 bases lay outside the gene matches. The germline gives CDR1 KGHDR, CDR2 SFDVKD. The CDR3 DNA follows: TGTGCCACCAGTGATCCACTAGCGGGAACCGGGGAGCTGTTTTTT. Protein product: CATSDPLAGTGELFF.

This chain joins TRBV18 and TRBJ1-1; D remains ambiguous. Trimming shortened V by 8 bases and J by 4 bases, and 14 bases separated the two germline ends. The CDR3 extends over 13 amino acids. Per germline, CDR1 KGHSH and CDR2 LQKENI. The DNA for the CDR3 is TGTGCCAGCAACCCAGGCAGAGCCACTGAAGCTTTCTTT. The encoded protein is CASNPGRATEAFF.

The V gene is TRBV7-2, the J gene TRBJ2-7, with a weak D call TRBD2 (5 bases). Germline CDR1 and CDR2: SGHTA and FQGNSA. Trimming stripped 4 bases from V and 3 bases from J, with 13 bases between. There are 14 residues in the CDR3. The CDR3 is CASSSARGDYEQYF. The CDR3 region has the DNA TGTGCCAGCAGCTCCGCACGGGGAGACTACGAGCAGTACTTC.

V and J are TRBV15 and TRBJ1-3, with TRBD1 identical over 8 bases. J lost 6 bases, V lost 5 bases, and 9 bases had no gene match. CDR1 LNHNV and CDR2 YYDKDF come from the germline V gene (reference sequence). CDR3 size: 15 residues. The CDR3 reads CATSRTGTSKNTIYF. The CDR3 nucleotides are TGTGCCACCAGCCGGACAGGGACTTCTAAAAACACCATATATTTT.

The V call is TRBV18, the J call TRBJ2-7, with D possibly matching TRBD1 (5 bases). This CDR3 is 14 amino acids long. CDR1 and CDR2 from the germline V gene are KGHSH and LQKENI. Trimming left V 3 bases short and J 0 bases short, with 9 bases between. The DNA of the CDR3 is TGTGCCAGCTCACCGAGTCAGGGCTCCTACGAGCAGTACTTC. This codes for CASSPSQGSYEQYF.

In its sample, this clone was seen once. The chain employs TRBV6-5 and TRBJ2-1, with D unresolved. V lost 2 bases and J lost 0, with 11 bases in between. The CDR3 has 16 amino acids. The germline gives CDR1 MNHEY, CDR2 SVGAGI. In DNA, the CDR3 is TGTGCCAGCAGTTACCGTGAACGGGTCTCCTACAATGAGCAGTTCTTC. This codes for CASSYRERVSYNEQFF.

The rearrangement uses TRBV4-2 and TRBJ2-5; 9 positions agree with TRBD2. V trimming: 1 base; J trimming: 5 bases; junction bases outside the gene matches: 8. The V gene's germline CDR1 is LGHNA and CDR2 YNFKEQ. CDR3 length: 16 amino acids. The CDR3 DNA sequence: TGTGCCAGCAGCCAAGTCCGCGGGGGGGCCGGGGAGACCCAGTACTTC. As protein: CASSQVRGGAGETQYF.

The CDR3 sequence is CASSGGLTPYEQYF. Here the CDR3 DNA reads TGCGCCAGCAGCGGAGGGTTGACACCCTACGAGCAGTACTTC. The chain carries TRBV5-1 and TRBJ2-7; maybe TRBD2 (6 bases). V was trimmed by 4 bases and J by 2 bases, leaving 13 bases between them. The germline V gene encodes CDR1 SGHRS and CDR2 YFSETQ. This CDR3 has 14 amino acids. Full variable domain (remainder filled in from reference TRBV5-1 and TRBJ2-7): KAGVTQTPRYLIKTRGQQVTLSCSPISGHRSVSWYQQTPGQGLQFLFEYFSETQRNKGNFPGRFSGRQFSNSRSEMNVSTLELGDSALYLCASSGGLTPYEQYFGPGTRLTVT.

This rearrangement joins TRBV18 to TRBJ2-2; a weak D match, TRBD1 (6 bases). Trimming stripped 4 bases from V and 7 bases from J, with 10 bases between. Per the germline V gene, CDR1 is KGHSH and CDR2 is LQKENI. The CDR3 has 13 residues. The CDR3 DNA is TGTGCCAGCTCACAAATGGACAGCGGGGAGCTGTTTTTT. Translated: CASSQMDSGELFF.

A few counts support this clone. The chain joins TRBV27 to TRBJ2-7; 8 bases map to TRBD1. This CDR3 contains 15 residues. V lost 3 bases, J lost 2 bases, and 6 bases stayed unmatched. The germline CDR1 and CDR2 sequences are MNHEY and SMNVEV (reference sequence). For the CDR3, the DNA is TGTGCCAGCAGTTTTGAGACAGGGGCTCCCTACGAGCAGTACTTC. It codes for CASSFETGAPYEQYF.

The chain couples TRBV5-1 to TRBJ2-5; perhaps TRBD2 as D (5 bases). Trimming cost V 0 bases and J 3 bases, with 12 bases left between them. Looked up from germline, CDR1 is SGHRS and CDR2 is YFSETQ. This CDR3 contains 15 residues. The CDR3 sequence: CASSLEARGKETQYF. The CDR3 region has the DNA TGCGCCAGCAGCTTGGAGGCCCGAGGGAAAGAGACCCAGTACTTC.

The J gene is TRBJ2-7, the V gene TRBV5-6, with TRBD1 as a possible D gene (5 bases). The CDR3 is 14 amino acids. V gave up 7 bases and J gave up 6 bases, with 20 bases separating them. CDR1 and CDR2 from the germline V gene are SGHDT and YYEEEE. Here the CDR3 DNA reads TGTGCCAGCCTGAAGTCCAGGGCTCTGCGCGAGCAGTACTTC. This codes for CASLKSRALREQYF.

This chain uses TRBV10-2 with TRBJ2-4; tentatively, D is TRBD1 (5 bases). CDR1 is WSHSY, CDR2 SAAADI, per germline. Trimming shortened V by 0 bases and J by 2 bases, and 11 bases separated the two germline ends. This CDR3 comprises 16 residues. This CDR3 is CASSESAGLSKNIQYF. CDR3 DNA: TGCGCCAGCAGTGAGTCGGCAGGGTTGTCCAAAAACATTCAGTACTTC.

This clone was recorded once. The chain is built from TRBV10-3 and TRBJ2-5; 9 bases are a match to TRBD2. There are 18 residues in the CDR3. Germline-derived CDR1 and CDR2 are ENHRY and SYGVKD. Trimming cost V 3 bases and J 2 bases; bases outside gene matches: 13. The DNA for the CDR3 is TGTGCCATCAGTGATTCTGGCGGGGGGGCCGATCATCAAGAGACCCAGTACTTC. Translation gives CAISDSGGGADHQETQYF.

The CDR3 loop reads CASSLEGAGGAYGYTF. The CDR3 DNA sequence: TGTGCCAGCAGCTTAGAGGGCGCAGGGGGCGCATATGGCTACACCTTC. The V and J genes are TRBV7-9 and TRBJ1-2; 8 nucleotides align to TRBD1. The CDR3 loop spans 16 amino acids. Per germline, CDR1 SEHNR and CDR2 FQNEAQ (reference sequence). Trimming cost V 1 base and J 5 bases; bases outside gene matches: 9.

This clone was counted a few times. This chain links TRBV7-2 with TRBJ1-1; D possibly corresponds to TRBD1 (6 bases). CDR1 is SGHTA and CDR2 is FQGNSA in the germline V gene. V was trimmed by 1 base and J by 1 base, leaving 10 bases between them. This CDR3 is 15 amino acids long. The CDR3 region has the DNA TGTGCCAGCAGCTTAGAACCAGGGGCGAACACTGAAGCTTTCTTT. This translates into CASSLEPGANTEAFF.

The genes are TRBV19 and TRBJ1-4; the D gene is possibly TRBD1 (6 bases). The CDR3 length is 15 residues. V dropped 7 bases and J dropped 6 bases, with 18 bases sitting between them. Germline V gene sequence: CDR1 LNHDA, CDR2 SQIVND (reference sequence). This CDR3 reads CASNKQGRLYEKLFF. DNA of the CDR3: TGTGCCAGTAACAAACAGGGACGGCTTTATGAAAAACTGTTTTTT.

CDR3 nucleotide sequence: TGTGCCAGCAGCTTAGCGTTAAAAGAGACAGCCACCGGGGAGCTGTTTTTT. Protein product: CASSLALKETATGELFF. The chain joins TRBV7-6 to TRBJ2-2; D is possibly TRBD1 (5 bases). Germline V gene data show CDR1 as SGHVS and CDR2 as FNYEAQ. V was shortened by 0 bases and J by 4 bases, with 15 bases between the two germline ends. The CDR3 extends over 17 amino acids.

The rearrangement joins TRBV5-4 to TRBJ1-4, with 8 bases matching TRBD1. Germline V lookup: CDR1 SGHNT, CDR2 YYREEE (reference sequence). Trimming at V came to 0 bases and at J to 2 bases, leaving 0 bases not matched to a gene. There are 15 residues in the CDR3. The CDR3 DNA follows: TGTGCCAGCAGCTTGGCAGGGGGCACTAATGAAAAACTGTTTTTT. Amino acids: CASSLAGGTNEKLFF.

The gene calls are TRBV10-3 and TRBJ1-6; no definite D call. The length of the CDR3 is 15 residues. With 3 bases removed from V and 5 bases from J, the gap between germline ends came to 11 bases. The germline gives CDR1 ENHRY, CDR2 SYGVKD. The DNA for the CDR3 is TGTGCCATCAGTGATCGCGTCAGGAATAATTCACCCCTCCACTTT. Encoded protein: CAISDRVRNNSPLHF.

This clone was found a few times. V is TRBV11-2 and J is TRBJ1-6, with 7 bases aligning to TRBD1. Germline trimming cut 2 bases from V and 3 bases from J; bases unmatched to any gene: 1. Germline CDR1 and CDR2: SGHAT and FQNNGV. CDR3 size: 15 residues. The DNA of the CDR3 is TGTGCCAGCAGCTTAAGACAGGGCTATAATTCACCCCTCCACTTT. It specifies CASSLRQGYNSPLHF.

The genes are TRBV28 and TRBJ1-1, with 8 nucleotides matching TRBD1. The CDR3 covers 16 residues. The junction had 6 bases not matched to a gene; V was cut back by 2 bases and J by 1 base. CDR1 MDHEN and CDR2 SYDVKM come from the germline V gene. The CDR3 bases are TGTGCCAGCAGTTTACTGTTTGGACAGGGGAACACTGAAGCTTTCTTT. Translated, it gives CASSLLFGQGNTEAFF.

This clone was observed once. CDR3 coding DNA: TGCAGTGCTCTCAGGGCGGCTGAAGCTTTCTTT. Protein product: CSALRAAEAFF. The gene calls are TRBV20-1 and TRBJ1-1; TRBD1 is a possible D gene (5 bases). This CDR3 has 11 residues. Per germline, CDR1 DFQATT and CDR2 SNEGSKA (reference sequence). Trimming took off 5 bases at V and 6 bases at J, with 10 bases between the two ends.

The rearrangement links TRBV28 to TRBJ1-4, with D unresolved. The ends were cut back, 2 bases at V and 8 bases at J, with 12 bases in the middle. Germline CDR1 and CDR2: MDHEN and SYDVKM. The CDR3 has 14 amino acids. For the CDR3, the DNA is TGTGCCAGCAGTTTAGGCCGGGGAAGGGAAAAACTGTTTTTT. Translated, it gives CASSLGRGREKLFF.

V and J are TRBV11-2 and TRBJ1-5; D uncertain. The CDR3 is 15 amino acids. The V end lost 1 base, the J end lost 5 bases, and 12 bases lay between the germline ends. Germline V gene data show CDR1 as SGHAT and CDR2 as FQNNGV. The DNA of the CDR3 is TGTGCCAGCAGCTTAGGCGGACTGACCGATCAGCCCCAGCATTTT. Translation: CASSLGGLTDQPQHF.